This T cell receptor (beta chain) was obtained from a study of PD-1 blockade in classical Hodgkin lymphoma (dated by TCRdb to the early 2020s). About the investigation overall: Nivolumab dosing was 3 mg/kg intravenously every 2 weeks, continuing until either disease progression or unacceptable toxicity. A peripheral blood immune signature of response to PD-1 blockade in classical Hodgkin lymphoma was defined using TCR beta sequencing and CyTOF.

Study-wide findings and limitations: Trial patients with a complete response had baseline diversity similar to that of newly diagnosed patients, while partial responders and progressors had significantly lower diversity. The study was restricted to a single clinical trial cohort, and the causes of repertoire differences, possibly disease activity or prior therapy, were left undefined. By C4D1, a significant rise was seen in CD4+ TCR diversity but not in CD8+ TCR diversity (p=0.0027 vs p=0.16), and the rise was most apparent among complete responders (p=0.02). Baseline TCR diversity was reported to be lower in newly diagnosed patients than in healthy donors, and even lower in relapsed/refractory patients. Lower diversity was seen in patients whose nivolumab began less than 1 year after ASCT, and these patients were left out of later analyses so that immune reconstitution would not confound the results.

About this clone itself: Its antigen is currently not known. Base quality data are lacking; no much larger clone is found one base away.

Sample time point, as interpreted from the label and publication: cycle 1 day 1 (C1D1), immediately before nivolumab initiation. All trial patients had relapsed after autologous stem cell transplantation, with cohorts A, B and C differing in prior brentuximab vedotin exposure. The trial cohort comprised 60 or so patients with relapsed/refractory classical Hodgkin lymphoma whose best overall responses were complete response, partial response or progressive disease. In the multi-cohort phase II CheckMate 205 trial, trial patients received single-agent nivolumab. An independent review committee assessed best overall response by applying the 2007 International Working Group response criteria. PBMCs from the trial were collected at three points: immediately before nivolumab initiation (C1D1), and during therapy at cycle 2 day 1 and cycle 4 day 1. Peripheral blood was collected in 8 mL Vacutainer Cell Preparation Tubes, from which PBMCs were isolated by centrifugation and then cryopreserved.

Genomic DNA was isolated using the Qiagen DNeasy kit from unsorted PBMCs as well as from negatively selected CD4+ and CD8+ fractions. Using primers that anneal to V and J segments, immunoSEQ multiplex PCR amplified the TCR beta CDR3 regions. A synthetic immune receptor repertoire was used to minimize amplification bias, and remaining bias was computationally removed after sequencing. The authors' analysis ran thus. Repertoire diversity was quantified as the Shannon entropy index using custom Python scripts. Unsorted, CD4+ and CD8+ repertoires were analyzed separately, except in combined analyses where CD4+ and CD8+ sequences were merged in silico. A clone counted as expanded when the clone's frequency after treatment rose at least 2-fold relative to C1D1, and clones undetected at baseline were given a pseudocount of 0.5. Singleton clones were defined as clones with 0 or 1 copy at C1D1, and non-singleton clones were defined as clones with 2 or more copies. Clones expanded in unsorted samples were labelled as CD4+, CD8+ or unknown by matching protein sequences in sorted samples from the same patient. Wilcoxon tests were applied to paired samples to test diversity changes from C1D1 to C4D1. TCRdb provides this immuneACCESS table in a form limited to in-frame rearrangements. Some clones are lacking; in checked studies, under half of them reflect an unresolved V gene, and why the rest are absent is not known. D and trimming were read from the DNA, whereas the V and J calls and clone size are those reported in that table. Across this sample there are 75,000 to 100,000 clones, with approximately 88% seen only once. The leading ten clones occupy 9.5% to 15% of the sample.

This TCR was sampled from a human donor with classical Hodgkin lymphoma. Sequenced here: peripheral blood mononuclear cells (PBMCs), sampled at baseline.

Here the CDR3 is given as CASSVEATQTNTEAFF. The DNA sequence is given as TGTGCCAGCAGCGTAGAAGCGACGCAAACCAACACTGAAGCTTTCTTT. The sequence is built from TRBV9 and TRBJ1-1; the D gene assignment is ambiguous. Relative to germline, V is 0 bases shorter and J is 2 bases shorter, with 14 bases between their ends. Its CDR3 holds 16 amino acids, cysteine through phenylalanine. Just CDR3 DNA is preserved here, 48 bases in frame from base 1. CDR1 and CDR2 (SGDLS, YYNGEE) derive from the germline V gene.